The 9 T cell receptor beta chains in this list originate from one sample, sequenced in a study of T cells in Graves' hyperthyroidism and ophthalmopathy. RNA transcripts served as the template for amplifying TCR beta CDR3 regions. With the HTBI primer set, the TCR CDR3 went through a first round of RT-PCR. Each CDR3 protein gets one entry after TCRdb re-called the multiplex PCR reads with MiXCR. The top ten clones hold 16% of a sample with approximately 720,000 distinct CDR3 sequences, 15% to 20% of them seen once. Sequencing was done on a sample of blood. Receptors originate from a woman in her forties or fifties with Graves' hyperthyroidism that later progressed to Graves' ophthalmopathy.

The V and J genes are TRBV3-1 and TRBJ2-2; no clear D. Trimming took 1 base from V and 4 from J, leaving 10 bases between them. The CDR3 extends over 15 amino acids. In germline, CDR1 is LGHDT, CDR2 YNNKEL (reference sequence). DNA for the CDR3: TGTGCCAGCAGCCAAGTGGCAGTTGGCACCGGGGAGCTGTTTTTT. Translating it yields CASSQVAVGTGELFF.

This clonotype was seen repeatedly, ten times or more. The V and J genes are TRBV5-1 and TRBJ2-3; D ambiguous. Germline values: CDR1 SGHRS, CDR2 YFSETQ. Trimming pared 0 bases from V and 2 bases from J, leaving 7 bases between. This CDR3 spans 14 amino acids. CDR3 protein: CASSLGQFTDTQYF. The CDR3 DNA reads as TGCGCCAGCAGCTTGGGACAATTCACAGATACGCAGTATTTT.

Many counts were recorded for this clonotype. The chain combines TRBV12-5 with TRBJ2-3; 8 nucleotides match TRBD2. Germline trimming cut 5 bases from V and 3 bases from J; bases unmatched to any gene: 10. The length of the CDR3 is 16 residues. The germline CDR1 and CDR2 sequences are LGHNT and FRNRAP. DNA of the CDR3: TGTGCTAGTGGTCCTGCGGGGGGCCGGGCGACAGATACGCAGTATTTT. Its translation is CASGPAGGRATDTQYF.

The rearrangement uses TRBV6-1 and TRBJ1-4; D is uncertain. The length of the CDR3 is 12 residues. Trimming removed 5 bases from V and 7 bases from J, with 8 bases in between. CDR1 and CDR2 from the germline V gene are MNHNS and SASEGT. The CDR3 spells CASSSYTEKLFF. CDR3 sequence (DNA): TGTGCCAGCAGTTCATACACTGAAAAACTGTTTTTT.

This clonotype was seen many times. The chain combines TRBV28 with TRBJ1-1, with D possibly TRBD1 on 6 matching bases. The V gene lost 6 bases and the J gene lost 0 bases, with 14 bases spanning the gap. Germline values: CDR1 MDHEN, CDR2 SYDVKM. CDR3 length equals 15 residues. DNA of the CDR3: TGTGCCAGCAGCTCCAGTACAGGGATGAACACTGAAGCTTTCTTT. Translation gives CASSSSTGMNTEAFF.

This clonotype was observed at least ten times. The CDR3 nucleotides read TGTGCCAGCATAGGGGACACTGAAGCTTTCTTT. Translation gives CASIGDTEAFF. This rearrangement joins TRBV6-1 to TRBJ1-1, with D possibly being TRBD1 (5 bases). The V end lost 7 bases, the J end lost 3 bases, and 6 bases lay between the germline ends. The CDR3 consists of 11 residues. CDR1 MNHNS and CDR2 SASEGT come from the germline V gene.

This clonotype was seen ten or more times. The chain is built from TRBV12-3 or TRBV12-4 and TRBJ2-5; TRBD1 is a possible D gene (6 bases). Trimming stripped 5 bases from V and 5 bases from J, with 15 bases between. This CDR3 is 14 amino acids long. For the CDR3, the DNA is TGTGCCAGCAGTCAGGGACACCCGGCGGAGACCCAGTACTTC. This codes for CASSQGHPAETQYF.

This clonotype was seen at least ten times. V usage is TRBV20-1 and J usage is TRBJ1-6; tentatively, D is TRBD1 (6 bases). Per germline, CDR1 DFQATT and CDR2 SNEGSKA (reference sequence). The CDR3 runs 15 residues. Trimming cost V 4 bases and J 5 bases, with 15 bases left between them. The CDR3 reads CSATQTGSNNSPLHF. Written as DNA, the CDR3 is TGCAGTGCTACCCAAACAGGGTCCAATAATTCACCCCTCCACTTT.

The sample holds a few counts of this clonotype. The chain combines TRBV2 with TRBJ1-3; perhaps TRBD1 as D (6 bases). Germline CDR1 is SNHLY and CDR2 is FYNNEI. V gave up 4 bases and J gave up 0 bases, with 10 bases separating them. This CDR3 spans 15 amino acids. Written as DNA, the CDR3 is TGTGCCAGCAGTGCGGGACACACCTCTGGAAACACCATATATTTT. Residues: CASSAGHTSGNTIYF.